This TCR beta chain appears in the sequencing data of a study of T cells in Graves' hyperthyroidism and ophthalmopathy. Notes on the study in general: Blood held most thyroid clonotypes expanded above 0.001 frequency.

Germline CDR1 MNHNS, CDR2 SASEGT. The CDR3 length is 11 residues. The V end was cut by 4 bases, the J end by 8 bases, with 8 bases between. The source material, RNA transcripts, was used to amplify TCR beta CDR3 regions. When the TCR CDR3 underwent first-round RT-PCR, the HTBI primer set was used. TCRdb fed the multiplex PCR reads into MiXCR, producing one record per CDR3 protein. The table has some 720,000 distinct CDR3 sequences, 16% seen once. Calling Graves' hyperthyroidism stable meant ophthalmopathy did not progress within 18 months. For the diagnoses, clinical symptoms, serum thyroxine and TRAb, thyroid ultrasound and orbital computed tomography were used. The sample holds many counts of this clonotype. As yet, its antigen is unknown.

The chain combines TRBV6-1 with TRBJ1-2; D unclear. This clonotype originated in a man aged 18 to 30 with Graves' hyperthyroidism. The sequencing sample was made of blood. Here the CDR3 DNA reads TGTGCCAGCAGTGGACATAGCGGCTACACCTTC. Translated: CASSGHSGYTF.